This entry concerns a single T cell receptor beta chain. How the authors handled the data: Reference gene primer amplification yielded estimated nucleated cell counts. Profiling relied on immunoSEQ multiplex PCR, and the TCRdb table lists in-frame clones only, not all of them. V, J and clone size are those of that table, while D and trimming were read from the DNA. The sample has around 150,000 clones; approximately 93% are singletons. In Seattle, patients joined the study during active infection and were tracked longitudinally. These data come from a study of blood T cell repertoires in COVID-19. On the study more broadly: From the United States, Italy and Spain came samples of acute and convalescent COVID-19. Nucleic acid was either cDNA or gDNA, and it came from T cells, B-cell-depleted T cells, or PBMCs.

The J segment lost 4 bases and the V segment lost 1 base, leaving 4 bases of the junction unmatched. Germline assignment: CDR1 MNHEY and CDR2 SVGEGT. There are 15 residues in the CDR3. Sequenced: peripheral blood. This sequence joins TRBV6-2 or TRBV6-3 and TRBJ2-1; 7 nucleotides agree with TRBD2. The clonotype comes from an older woman with COVID-19, enrolled during active disease. The CDR3 spells CASSYLSSGYNEQFF. CDR3 sequence (DNA): TGTGCCAGCAGTTACTTGTCTAGCGGATACAATGAGCAGTTCTTC.